This T cell receptor beta chain stems from a study of blood T cell repertoires in COVID-19. The overall study: Samples of COVID-19 (acute and convalescent) were obtained from the United States, Italy and Spain. Sources were T cells, B-cell-depleted T cells, or PBMCs; the material itself was cDNA or gDNA.

Those who participated ranged in age from roughly 18 to 100 years and resided in about two dozen US areas. Trimming cost V 0 bases and J 3 bases, with 12 bases left between them. This CDR3 is 15 amino acids long. CDR1 and CDR2 (germline): SGHDT, YYEEEE. In the source study's methods: Scientists estimated how many nucleated cells there were by amplifying reference gene primers. The protocol was immunoSEQ multiplex PCR, while the TCRdb copy is restricted to in-frame clones and leaves out a portion. The V and J calls and clone size come from that table; D and trimming were worked out from the DNA. The sample carries under 150,000 clones, 84% recorded once.

Sequenced input: PBMCs or T cells enriched from blood (not recorded which). This chain links TRBV5-6 with TRBJ1-1; D ambiguous. The TCR sequence derives from a man aged 40-49 years with acute COVID-19. As DNA, the CDR3 is TGTGCCAGCAGCTTGGTTACAACCGGGGACACTGAAGCTTTCTTT. The encoded protein is CASSLVTTGDTEAFF.